The next 2 T cell receptor beta chains were all read from a single sample in a study of blood T cell repertoires in COVID-19. Data came from immunoSEQ multiplex PCR; TCRdb stores just in-frame clones and leaves some out. The table shows about 74,000 clones, with just over 85% occurring only once. Sample: peripheral blood. These receptors all come from an elderly woman with active or convalescent COVID-19.

This chain connects TRBV6-2 or TRBV6-3 to TRBJ2-2; TRBD2 agrees at 7 bases. V was pared by 5 bases and J by 7 bases, with 4 bases of the junction left unmatched. The CDR3 runs 13 residues. Germline V gene lookup returns CDR1 MNHEY and CDR2 SVGEGT. The CDR3 region has the DNA TGTGCCAGCAGTAACGGGGGGTACGGGGAGCTGTTTTTT. It codes for CASSNGGYGELFF.

This CDR3 reads CASSQWEGGKGETQYF. CDR3 in DNA: TGTGCCAGCAGCCAGTGGGAAGGGGGCAAGGGGGAGACCCAGTACTTC. The chain combines TRBV11-2 with TRBJ2-5; TRBD1 aligns across 7 bases. This CDR3 has 16 amino acids. Germline V gives CDR1 SGHAT, CDR2 FQNNGV. J was trimmed by 5 bases and V by 5 bases; bases with no gene match: 14.